Presented here are 11 T cell receptor beta chains from one specimen sequenced in a study of blood T cell repertoires in COVID-19. Here immunoSEQ multiplex PCR was the method, and the copy in TCRdb shows in-frame clones only, minus some. The repertoire holds some 290,000 clones, with about nine tenths as singletons. The specimen sequenced was peripheral blood. Receptors were obtained from a woman between 50 and 59 years old who had recovered from COVID-19.

The genes are TRBV5-1 and TRBJ2-5; 10 nucleotides match TRBD2. V gave up 4 bases and J gave up 7 bases; unmatched junction bases: 16. The CDR3 is 17 residues long. Germline V lookup: CDR1 SGHRS, CDR2 YFSETQ. CDR3 bases: TGCGCCAGCAGCCCACGGAATAGCGGGGGGTCTCCGGGGACCCAGTACTTC. This sequence encodes CASSPRNSGGSPGTQYF.

The chain couples TRBV4-1 to TRBJ2-7; TRBD1 is a possible D gene (6 bases). Between the trimmed V and J ends, which lost 1 base and 2 bases, there was a span of 12 bases. CDR3 length: 15 amino acids. Germline CDR1 MGHRA, CDR2 YSYEKL. CDR3 region: CASSQGVQGTYEQYF. The CDR3, as DNA: TGCGCCAGCAGCCAAGGTGTACAGGGCACCTACGAGCAGTACTTC.

The chain links TRBV9 to TRBJ1-1, with D possibly TRBD1 on 5 matching bases. Between the trimmed V and J ends, which lost 2 bases and 0 bases, there was a span of 11 bases. Germline V gene lookup returns CDR1 SGDLS and CDR2 YYNGEE. The CDR3 extends over 15 amino acids. The chain's CDR3 is CASSVYGGMNTEAFF. The CDR3 nucleotides read TGTGCCAGCAGCGTGTACGGGGGAATGAACACTGAAGCTTTCTTT.

The V gene is TRBV27, the J gene TRBJ2-2, with D possibly TRBD2 on 5 matching bases. The germline V gene encodes CDR1 MNHEY and CDR2 SMNVEV (reference sequence). V lost 5 bases and J 3 bases, leaving 13 bases between the germline ends. This CDR3 region has 15 residues. CDR3 in amino acids: CASSPGLTYTGELFF. CDR3 coding DNA: TGTGCCAGCAGTCCCGGACTTACCTACACCGGGGAGCTGTTTTTT.

The chain uses TRBV28 and TRBJ1-5; D gene uncertain. The ends were cut back, 6 bases at V and 0 bases at J, with 12 bases in the middle. Germline CDR1 MDHEN, CDR2 SYDVKM. The CDR3 totals 15 residues. The CDR3 DNA reads as TGTGCCAGCAGCACGGTCTTTCTTAGCAATCAGCCCCAGCATTTT. It yields the protein CASSTVFLSNQPQHF. The variable domain in full, completed from reference TRBV28 and TRBJ1-5, reads DVKVTQSSRYLVKRTGEKVFLECVQDMDHENMFWYRQDPGLGLRLIYFSYDVKMKEKGDIPEGYSVSREKKERFSLILESASTNQTSMYLCASSTVFLSNQPQHFGDGTRLSIL.

This chain joins TRBV9 and TRBJ2-1, with a possible D match to TRBD2 (6 bases). This CDR3 contains 15 residues. The germline V and J ends were trimmed by 3 bases and 2 bases, with 12 bases remaining between them. Per germline, CDR1 SGDLS and CDR2 YYNGEE. CDR3 loop: CASSADGGTYNEQFF. CDR3 coding DNA: TGTGCCAGCAGCGCAGATGGGGGGACCTACAATGAGCAGTTCTTC. Complete variable domain (other parts from reference TRBV9 and TRBJ2-1): DSGVTQTPKHLITATGQRVTLRCSPRSGDLSVYWYQQSLDQGLQFLIQYYNGEERAKGNILERFSAQQFPDLHSELNLSSLELGDSALYFCASSADGGTYNEQFFGPGTRLTVL.

The V call is TRBV7-9, the J call TRBJ2-7, with 8 bases lining up with TRBD1. With V trimmed by 5 bases and J by 3 bases, 12 bases remained unmatched. CDR1 SEHNR and CDR2 FQNEAQ come from the germline V gene (reference sequence). This CDR3 is 16 amino acids long. The chain's CDR3 is CASSLDRVRDFYEQYF. The CDR3 DNA reads TGTGCCAGCAGCCTGGACAGGGTGCGAGATTTCTACGAGCAGTACTTC.

V usage is TRBV27 and J usage is TRBJ2-7; possible D gene TRBD2, 7 bases. The CDR3 covers 16 residues. The V gene lost 4 bases and the J gene lost 2 bases, with 18 bases spanning the gap. Germline CDR1 reads MNHEY; CDR2 reads SMNVEV (reference sequence). The CDR3 protein is CASSSRLRGPTYEQYF. Written as DNA, the CDR3 is TGTGCCAGCAGTTCCCGCTTGCGGGGGCCGACCTACGAGCAGTACTTC.

This clone is a singleton in its sample. V and J are TRBV27 and TRBJ1-5, with TRBD1 identical over 7 bases. The CDR3 length is 15 residues. V was pared by 4 bases and J by 7 bases, with 10 bases of the junction left unmatched. Germline CDR1 MNHEY, CDR2 SMNVEV (reference sequence). The CDR3 DNA reads TGTGCCAGCAGTTCCCAAGGAGGGGGCGGACAGCCCCAGCATTTT. Encoded protein: CASSSQGGGGQPQHF.

The J gene is TRBJ1-2, the V gene TRBV2, with D hard to call. The germline V gene encodes CDR1 SNHLY and CDR2 FYNNEI. V was cut by 8 bases and J by 8 bases, with 15 bases left in between. This CDR3 comprises 12 residues. CDR3 nucleotides: TGTGCCAGCCCACTCCTTCCCCTGGGCTACACCTTC. Protein product: CASPLLPLGYTF.

V and J are TRBV7-2 and TRBJ2-2; 10 nucleotides agree with TRBD1. Germline loops: CDR1 SGHTA, CDR2 FQGNSA. With V trimmed by 5 bases and J by 8 bases, 17 bases remained unmatched. The CDR3 has 18 residues. CDR3 region: CASSLTITTGQGGGELFF. The CDR3 coding sequence is TGTGCCAGCAGCCTTACCATCACTACTGGACAGGGGGGTGGGGAGCTGTTTTTT.